One sample yielded the 15 T cell receptor beta chains listed below, sequenced in a study of blood T cell repertoires in COVID-19. The table came from immunoSEQ multiplex PCR; TCRdb's copy has only in-frame clones and leaves some out. In the table there are about 140,000 clones, 75% to 90% of which are singletons. Specimen: peripheral blood. The receptors shown here come from a woman of 80 years or more with acute or convalescent COVID-19.

This clone was counted a single time. This chain uses TRBV6-1 with TRBJ2-2, with D unresolved. Germline-derived CDR1 and CDR2 are MNHNS and SASEGT. V was pared by 3 bases and J by 3 bases, with 8 bases between. This CDR3 region has 14 residues. CDR3 loop: CASSDPRYTGELFF. DNA for the CDR3: TGTGCCAGCAGTGACCCCCGTTACACCGGGGAGCTGTTTTTT.

V is TRBV7-9 and J is TRBJ2-2; possibly TRBD1 for D (6 bases). The germline V and J ends were trimmed by 5 bases and 5 bases, with 15 bases remaining between them. This CDR3 contains 15 residues. In germline, CDR1 is SEHNR, CDR2 FQNEAQ (reference sequence). Here the CDR3 reads CASSRTALRTGELFF. CDR3 bases: TGTGCCAGCAGCAGGACAGCCCTGAGAACCGGGGAGCTGTTTTTT.

This chain uses TRBV7-2 with TRBJ1-2, with D tentatively TRBD1 (5 bases). The V gene's germline CDR1 is SGHTA and CDR2 FQGNSA. This CDR3 contains 15 residues. The V end lost 8 bases, the J end lost 7 bases, and 23 bases lay between the germline ends. CDR3 nucleotides: TGTGCCAGCGACCCGGTAATGGGGGGGATCTCTGGCTACACCTTC. This codes for CASDPVMGGISGYTF. Drawing the rest from reference TRBV7-2 and TRBJ1-2, the complete variable domain is GAGVSQSPSNKVTEKGKDVELRCDPISGHTALYWYRQSLGQGLEFLIYFQGNSAPDKSGLPSDRFSAERTGGSVSTLTIQRTQQEDSAVYLCASDPVMGGISGYTFGSGTRLTVV.

This clone occurred once. This CDR3 is CASSYSGGAYNEQFF. In DNA, the CDR3 is TGTGCCAGCAGCTATAGCGGGGGCGCGTACAATGAGCAGTTCTTC. This sequence joins TRBV7-2 and TRBJ2-1, with TRBD2 identical over 9 bases. J gave up 4 bases and V 4 bases, and 5 bases lay outside the gene matches. The CDR3 contains 15 residues. From germline, CDR1 is SGHTA and CDR2 FQGNSA. Looking up the rest from reference TRBV7-2 and TRBJ2-1 gives the full variable domain: GAGVSQSPSNKVTEKGKDVELRCDPISGHTALYWYRQSLGQGLEFLIYFQGNSAPDKSGLPSDRFSAERTGGSVSTLTIQRTQQEDSAVYLCASSYSGGAYNEQFFGPGTRLTVL.

This chain joins TRBV10-3 and TRBJ1-6; D remains unclear. The CDR3 is 15 amino acids. Trimming took 4 bases from V and 6 from J, leaving 13 bases between them. Germline CDR1 and CDR2: ENHRY and SYGVKD. The CDR3 sequence is CAISGSLIGNSPLHF. CDR3 nucleotide sequence: TGTGCCATCAGTGGGAGTCTTATTGGTAATTCACCCCTCCACTTT.

The rearrangement joins TRBV28 to TRBJ2-7; D remains ambiguous. Germline V gene data show CDR1 as MDHEN and CDR2 as SYDVKM. Trimming stripped 1 base from V and 3 bases from J, with 13 bases between. The CDR3 loop spans 15 amino acids. Here the CDR3 reads CASSLYPRLGYEQYF. DNA for the CDR3: TGTGCCAGCAGTTTATATCCGCGCCTTGGCTACGAGCAGTACTTC.

CDR3 nucleotides: TGTGCCAGCAGCTTGGGCCCGACAGGGGGTGGTTACGAGCAGTACTTC. Amino acid sequence: CASSLGPTGGGYEQYF. V usage is TRBV5-4 and J usage is TRBJ2-7; 9 bases agree with TRBD1. V was pared by 0 bases and J by 4 bases, with 8 bases of the junction left unmatched. Germline lookup yields CDR1 SGHNT and CDR2 YYREEE (reference sequence). The CDR3 consists of 16 residues.

This rearrangement joins TRBV28 to TRBJ1-2, with D perhaps matching TRBD1 (5 bases). CDR1 is MDHEN and CDR2 is SYDVKM in the germline V gene. Deletions cut 2 bases from V and 2 bases from J, with 9 bases between. CDR3 size: 14 residues. The CDR3 sequence is CASSLTGSNYGYTF. The CDR3 DNA reads as TGTGCCAGCAGTTTAACAGGCTCAAACTATGGCTACACCTTC.

J is TRBJ1-2 and V is TRBV9; 9 nucleotides agree with TRBD1. This CDR3 comprises 15 residues. Germline V lookup: CDR1 SGDLS, CDR2 YYNGEE. V was clipped by 4 bases and J by 2 bases; unmatched bases: 6. DNA of the CDR3: TGTGCCAGCAGCATGAACAGGGGGCGGAACTATGGCTACACCTTC. The encoded protein is CASSMNRGRNYGYTF.

The rearrangement links TRBV28 to TRBJ2-3; 8 bases fit TRBD2. CDR3 length equals 13 residues. Germline loops: CDR1 MDHEN, CDR2 SYDVKM. With V trimmed by 6 bases and J by 5 bases, 4 bases remained unmatched. CDR3 bases: TGTGCCAGCAGCGGGAGGGCCGAAGATACGCAGTATTTT. Protein: CASSGRAEDTQYF.

V gene TRBV7-8 combines with J gene TRBJ2-7; TRBD2 agrees at 7 bases. The J segment lost 1 base and the V segment lost 4 bases, leaving 4 bases of the junction unmatched. This CDR3 is built from 14 residues. CDR1 is SGHVS, CDR2 FQNEAQ, per germline. The CDR3 loop reads CASSWGGSSYEQYF. CDR3 coding DNA: TGTGCCAGCAGCTGGGGGGGGAGTTCCTACGAGCAGTACTTC.

This chain joins TRBV5-1 and TRBJ1-4, with 9 bases lining up with TRBD1. The V gene end was trimmed by 0 bases and the J gene end by 8 bases; junction bases not matched to a gene: 5. The CDR3 extends over 15 amino acids. Per germline, CDR1 SGHRS and CDR2 YFSETQ. DNA of the CDR3: TGCGCCAGCAGCTTGGAGACAGGGGGGCCGGAAAAACTGTTTTTT. This sequence encodes CASSLETGGPEKLFF. The whole variable domain, remainder taken from reference TRBV5-1 and TRBJ1-4, is KAGVTQTPRYLIKTRGQQVTLSCSPISGHRSVSWYQQTPGQGLQFLFEYFSETQRNKGNFPGRFSGRQFSNSRSEMNVSTLELGDSALYLCASSLETGGPEKLFFGSGTQLSVL.

The V gene is TRBV5-1, the J gene TRBJ2-3; the match to TRBD2 covers 10 bases. With V trimmed by 2 bases and J by 0 bases, 9 bases remained unmatched. The CDR3 sequence is 18 residues long. Germline lookup yields CDR1 SGHRS and CDR2 YFSETQ. The CDR3 sequence: CASSFGPSGGYSTDTQYF. DNA for the CDR3: TGCGCCAGCAGCTTCGGTCCTAGCGGGGGATATAGCACAGATACGCAGTATTTT.

The genes are TRBV5-1 and TRBJ2-5, with 7 bases that match TRBD1. The junction had 3 bases not matched to a gene; V was cut back by 4 bases and J by 0 bases. The germline V gene has CDR1 SGHRS and CDR2 YFSETQ. CDR3 length: 14 residues. The CDR3 is CASSHGTDQETQYF. For the CDR3, the DNA is TGCGCCAGCAGCCATGGGACAGACCAAGAGACCCAGTACTTC.

This clone was found a few times. The chain carries TRBV6-4 and TRBJ2-1; 9 bases map to TRBD2. Germline CDR1 is MRHNA and CDR2 is SNTAGT. V lost 0 bases, J lost 7 bases, and 4 bases stayed unmatched. The CDR3 consists of 15 residues. The CDR3 DNA is TGTGCCAGCAGTGACTCGTTAGCGGGAGTTAATGAGCAGTTCTTC. This encodes CASSDSLAGVNEQFF.